This TCR beta chain was retrieved from a study of vaccination and CD4 T cells after COVID-19. About the study: Researchers treated cells with overlapping spike peptides taken from SARS-CoV-2, HCoV-NL63, HCoV-OC43 and HCoV-229E.

Notes on this clonotype: As yet, its antigen is unknown.

With the Oncomine TCR Beta short-read assay, DNA from cultured CD4+ T cells was sequenced. Cultures of CD4+ T cells served as the source for extracting genomic DNA. TCRdb reprocessed the PCR reads with MiXCR, giving one entry per CDR3 protein. Of about 9,400 distinct CDR3 sequences listed, approximately 31% are singletons. Treatment of the sample: approximately nine-day PBMC culture with coronavirus spike peptide pools or control peptides (ViraFEST assay). From the unexposed donor, CD4+ T cells were collected ahead of the COVID-19 pandemic (2011-2018). The germline CDR1 and CDR2 sequences are DFQATT and SNEGSKA (reference sequence). The germline V and J ends were trimmed by 0 bases and 10 bases, with 15 bases remaining between them. The CDR3 is made up of 13 amino acids. General observations from the study: Of the reactive clones in convalescent patients, a median around 83% showed up only post-vaccination.

The chain carries TRBV20-1 and TRBJ1-1; D unresolved. Sequencing was performed on CD4+ T cells from blood, cultured in vitro. The TCR originated in a human donor in good health. The CDR3 nucleotides read TGCAGTGCTAGAGATGAGGGTGTGGTGGGAGCTTTCTTT. This translates into CSARDEGVVGAFF.